One sample yielded the 17 T cell receptor beta chains listed below, sequenced in a study of monozygotic twins with inflammatory bowel disease. TCRdb re-called the 5' RACE reads; one entry per CDR3 protein, DNA not given. This sample contains some 100,000 distinct CDR3 sequences. Material for sequencing was blood. Receptor source: a human donor with ulcerative colitis or Crohn's disease, or a healthy co-twin of an affected twin (not recorded which).

The genes are TRBV5-1 and TRBJ2-2; the D gene TCRdb calls, TRBD1, cannot be checked with no DNA. The CDR3 loop spans 17 amino acids. Germline V lookup: CDR1 SGHRS, CDR2 YFSETQ. The CDR3 spells CASSSIPGAGLTGELFF.

The chain combines TRBV20-1 with TRBJ1-5. The CDR3 has 14 amino acids. CDR1 is DFQATT, CDR2 SNEGSKA, per germline (reference sequence). CDR3 protein: CSARDRNSNQPQHF.

The chain combines TRBV5-1 with TRBJ2-3; TCRdb's D call of TRBD2 is untestable without DNA. Germline CDR1 and CDR2: SGHRS and YFSETQ. The CDR3 has 13 amino acids. This CDR3 reads CASLSGNTDTQYF.

V and J are TRBV20-1 and TRBJ1-2; TCRdb returns TRBD1, unconfirmable since there is no DNA. Germline V gene lookup returns CDR1 DFQATT and CDR2 SNEGSKA (reference sequence). This CDR3 has 18 amino acids. The CDR3 sequence: CSARSGEGGKVFSRGYTF.

This sequence joins TRBV4-1 and TRBJ1-6; TCRdb picks TRBD1, but there is no DNA to check that call. CDR1 and CDR2 (germline): MGHRA, YSYEKL. The CDR3 spans 17 residues. This CDR3 is CASSQHTGTGNNSPLHF.

V usage is TRBV3-1 and J usage is TRBJ1-4. This CDR3 spans 15 amino acids. CDR1 and CDR2 (germline): LGHDT, YNNKEL (reference sequence). The CDR3 here is CASSRREGSAALLFF.

The chain is built from TRBV10-3 and TRBJ2-2; without DNA, the TCRdb call of TRBD2 cannot be checked. Germline CDR1 is ENHRY and CDR2 is SYGVKD. The CDR3 is made up of 13 amino acids. The CDR3 is CAISSGGGGELFF.

This chain uses TRBV20-1 with TRBJ1-5; TCRdb names TRBD1, which stays unverified in the absence of DNA. This CDR3 has 15 amino acids. Germline CDR1 and CDR2: DFQATT and SNEGSKA (reference sequence). The CDR3 loop is CSARKGARSNQPQHF.

The V gene is TRBV28, the J gene TRBJ1-2; TCRdb reports TRBD1, a call that lacks DNA to check it against. The CDR3 is 15 amino acids. Germline values: CDR1 MDHEN, CDR2 SYDVKM. The CDR3: CASTMWGQEFHGYTF.

The rearrangement joins TRBV6-6 to TRBJ2-7; no DNA is available, so the TRBD2 call from TCRdb remains unchecked. This CDR3 has 14 residues. Germline CDR1 and CDR2: MNHNY and SVGAGI (reference sequence). CDR3 sequence: CASRGTGISYEQYF.

This chain connects TRBV5-1 to TRBJ2-5; TCRdb returns TRBD1, unconfirmable since there is no DNA. The germline gives CDR1 SGHRS, CDR2 YFSETQ. CDR3 size: 12 residues. This chain's CDR3 is CASSFDGGVQYF. Full variable domain (rest looked up from reference TRBV5-1 and TRBJ2-5): KAGVTQTPRYLIKTRGQQVTLSCSPISGHRSVSWYQQTPGQGLQFLFEYFSETQRNKGNFPGRFSGRQFSNSRSEMNVSTLELGDSALYLCASSFDGGVQYFGPGTRLLVL.

The chain employs TRBV20-1 and TRBJ1-3. This CDR3 spans 12 amino acids. The germline gives CDR1 DFQATT, CDR2 SNEGSKA (reference sequence). CDR3 residues: CSGTATGNTIYF.

The V gene is TRBV7-8, the J gene TRBJ1-4. Germline CDR1 reads SGHVS; CDR2 reads FQNEAQ. The CDR3 contains 15 residues. The CDR3 protein is CASSPRARTNEKLFF.

The chain couples TRBV7-3 to TRBJ2-3; the D call of TRBD2 rests on TCRdb alone, since no DNA is present to check it. The germline CDR1 and CDR2 sequences are SGHTA and FQGTGA. The CDR3 extends over 18 amino acids. CDR3 sequence reads: CASSHSLLAGGPTDTQYF.

This sequence joins TRBV9 and TRBJ2-5; TCRdb's D call, TRBD1, is unchecked because there is no DNA. This CDR3 contains 14 residues. Germline CDR1 reads SGDLS; CDR2 reads YYNGEE. CDR3 sequence: CASSPRQGTETQYF.

The genes are TRBV7-8 and TRBJ2-6; no DNA is available, so the TRBD1 call from TCRdb remains unchecked. The CDR3 consists of 18 residues. CDR1 and CDR2 from the germline V gene are SGHVS and FQNEAQ. The CDR3 here is CASSLSRWGRTGANVLTF.

The chain uses TRBV6-6 and TRBJ2-7. The CDR3 contains 13 residues. The germline V gene has CDR1 MNHNY and CDR2 SVGAGI (reference sequence). CDR3 sequence reads: CASISMWPYEQYF.